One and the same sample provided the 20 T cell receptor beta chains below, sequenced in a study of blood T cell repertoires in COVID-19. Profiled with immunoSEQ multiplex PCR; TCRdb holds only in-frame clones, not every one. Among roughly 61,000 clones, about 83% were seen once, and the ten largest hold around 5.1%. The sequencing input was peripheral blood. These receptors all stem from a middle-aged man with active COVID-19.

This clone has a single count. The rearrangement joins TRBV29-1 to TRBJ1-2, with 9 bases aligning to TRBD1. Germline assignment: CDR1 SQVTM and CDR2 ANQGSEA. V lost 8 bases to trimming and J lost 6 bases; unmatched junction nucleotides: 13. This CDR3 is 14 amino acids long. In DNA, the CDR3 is TGCAGCTTGTACTTTGGACAGGGGAGGGATGGCTACACCTTC. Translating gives CSLYFGQGRDGYTF. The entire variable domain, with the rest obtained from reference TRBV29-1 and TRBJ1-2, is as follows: SAVISQKPSRDICQRGTSLTIQCQVDSQVTMMFWYRQQPGQSLTLIATANQGSEATYESGFVIDKFPISRPNLTFSTLTVSNMSPEDSSIYLCSLYFGQGRDGYTFGSGTRLTVV.

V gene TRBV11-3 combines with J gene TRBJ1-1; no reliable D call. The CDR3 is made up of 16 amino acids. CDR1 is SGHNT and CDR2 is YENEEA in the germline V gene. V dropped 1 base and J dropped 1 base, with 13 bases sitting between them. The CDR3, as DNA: TGTGCCAGCAGCTTAGGGGGTACCCGGGGGAACACTGAAGCTTTCTTT. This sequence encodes CASSLGGTRGNTEAFF.

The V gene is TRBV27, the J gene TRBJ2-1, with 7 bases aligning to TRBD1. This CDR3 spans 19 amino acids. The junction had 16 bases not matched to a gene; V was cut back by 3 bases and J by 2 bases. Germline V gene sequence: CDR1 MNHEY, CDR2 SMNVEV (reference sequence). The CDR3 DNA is TGTGCCAGCAGTTTCCAATACCCCCAGCCGGGACAGCCCTACAATGAGCAGTTCTTC. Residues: CASSFQYPQPGQPYNEQFF.

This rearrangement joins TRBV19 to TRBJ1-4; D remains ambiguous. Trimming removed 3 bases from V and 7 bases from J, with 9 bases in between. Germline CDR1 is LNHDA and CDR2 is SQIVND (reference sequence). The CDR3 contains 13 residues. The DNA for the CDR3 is TGTGCCAGTAGTATCAGGAATCCTGAAAAACTGTTTTTT. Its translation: CASSIRNPEKLFF.

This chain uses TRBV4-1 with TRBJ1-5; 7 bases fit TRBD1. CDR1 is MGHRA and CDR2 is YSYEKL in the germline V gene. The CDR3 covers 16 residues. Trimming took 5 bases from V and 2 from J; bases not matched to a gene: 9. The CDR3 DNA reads TGCGCCAGCAGCTTCCGAGCAGACAGGGGCAATCAGCCCCAGCATTTT. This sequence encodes CASSFRADRGNQPQHF.

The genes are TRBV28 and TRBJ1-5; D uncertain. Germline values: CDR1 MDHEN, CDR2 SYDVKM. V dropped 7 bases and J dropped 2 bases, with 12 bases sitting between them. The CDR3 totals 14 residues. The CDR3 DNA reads TGTGCCAGCAATGGCCCCAGTGGCAATCAGCCCCAGCATTTT. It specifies CASNGPSGNQPQHF.

CDR3 region: CASIASTTNTDTQYF. For the CDR3, the DNA is TGCGCCAGCATAGCTAGCACAACTAACACAGATACGCAGTATTTT. The rearrangement uses TRBV5-1 and TRBJ2-3; TRBD2 is a possible D gene (5 bases). Trimming removed 6 bases at V and 2 bases at J, with 16 bases between. CDR3 length: 15 residues. Looked up from germline, CDR1 is SGHRS and CDR2 is YFSETQ. The whole variable domain, remainder taken from reference TRBV5-1 and TRBJ2-3, is KAGVTQTPRYLIKTRGQQVTLSCSPISGHRSVSWYQQTPGQGLQFLFEYFSETQRNKGNFPGRFSGRQFSNSRSEMNVSTLELGDSALYLCASIASTTNTDTQYFGPGTRLTVL.

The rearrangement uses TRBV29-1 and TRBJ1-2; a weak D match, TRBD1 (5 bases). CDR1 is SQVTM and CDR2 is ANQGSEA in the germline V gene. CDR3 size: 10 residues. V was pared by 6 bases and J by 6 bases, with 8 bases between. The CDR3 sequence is CSVGGDGYTF. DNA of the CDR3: TGCAGCGTCGGGGGAGATGGCTACACCTTC. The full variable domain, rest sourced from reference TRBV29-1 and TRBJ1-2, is SAVISQKPSRDICQRGTSLTIQCQVDSQVTMMFWYRQQPGQSLTLIATANQGSEATYESGFVIDKFPISRPNLTFSTLTVSNMSPEDSSIYLCSVGGDGYTFGSGTRLTVV.

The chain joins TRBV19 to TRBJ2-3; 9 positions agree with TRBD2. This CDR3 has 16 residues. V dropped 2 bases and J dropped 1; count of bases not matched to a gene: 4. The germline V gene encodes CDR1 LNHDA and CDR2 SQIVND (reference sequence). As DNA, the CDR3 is TGTGCCAGTAGTATAAAGCGGGAGGCAGGCACAGATACGCAGTATTTT. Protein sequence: CASSIKREAGTDTQYF.

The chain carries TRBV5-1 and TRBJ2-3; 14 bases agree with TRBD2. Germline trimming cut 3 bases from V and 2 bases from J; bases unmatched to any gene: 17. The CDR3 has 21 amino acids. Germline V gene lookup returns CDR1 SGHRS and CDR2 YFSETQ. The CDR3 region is CASSSRRLAGGTIHLTDTQYF. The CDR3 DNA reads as TGCGCCAGCAGCTCCCGAAGACTAGCGGGAGGGACCATACACCTCACAGATACGCAGTATTTT.

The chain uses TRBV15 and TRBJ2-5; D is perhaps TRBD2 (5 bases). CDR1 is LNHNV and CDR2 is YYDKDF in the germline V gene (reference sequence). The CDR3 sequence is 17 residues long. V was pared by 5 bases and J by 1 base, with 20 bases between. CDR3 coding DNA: TGTGCCACCAGCGATTTAGGAGGCTCGGGTGGCCAAGAGACCCAGTACTTC. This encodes CATSDLGGSGGQETQYF. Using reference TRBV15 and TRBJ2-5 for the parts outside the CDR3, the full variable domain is DAMVIQNPRYQVTQFGKPVTLSCSQTLNHNVMYWYQQKSSQAPKLLFHYYDKDFNNEADTPDNFQSRRPNTSFCFLDIRSPGLGDTAMYLCATSDLGGSGGQETQYFGPGTRLLVL.

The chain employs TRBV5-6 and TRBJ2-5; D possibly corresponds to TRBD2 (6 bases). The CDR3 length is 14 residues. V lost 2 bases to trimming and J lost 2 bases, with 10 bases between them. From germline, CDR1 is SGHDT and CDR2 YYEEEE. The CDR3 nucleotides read TGTGCCAGCAGCTTAGGAGGACTACAAGAGACCCAGTACTTC. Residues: CASSLGGLQETQYF.

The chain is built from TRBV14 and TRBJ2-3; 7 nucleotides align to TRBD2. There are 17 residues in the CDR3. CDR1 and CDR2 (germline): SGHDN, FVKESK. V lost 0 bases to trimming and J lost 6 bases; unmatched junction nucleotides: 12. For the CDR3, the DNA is TGTGCCAGCAGCCAAGATAGGCCCTTGCGGGAGAGTGATACGCAGTATTTT. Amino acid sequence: CASSQDRPLRESDTQYF. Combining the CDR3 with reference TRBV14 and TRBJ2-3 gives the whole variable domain EAGVTQFPSHSVIEKGQTVTLRCDPISGHDNLYWYRRVMGKEIKFLLHFVKESKQDESGMPNNRFLAERTGGTYSTLKVQPAELEDSGVYFCASSQDRPLRESDTQYFGPGTRLTVL.

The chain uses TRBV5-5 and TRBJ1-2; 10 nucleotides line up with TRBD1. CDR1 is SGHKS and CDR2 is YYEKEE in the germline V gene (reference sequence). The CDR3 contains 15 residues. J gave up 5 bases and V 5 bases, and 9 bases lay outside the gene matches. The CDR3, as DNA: TGTGCCAGCAGTAACCAGGGGACAGGGGTGTATGGCTACACCTTC. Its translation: CASSNQGTGVYGYTF.

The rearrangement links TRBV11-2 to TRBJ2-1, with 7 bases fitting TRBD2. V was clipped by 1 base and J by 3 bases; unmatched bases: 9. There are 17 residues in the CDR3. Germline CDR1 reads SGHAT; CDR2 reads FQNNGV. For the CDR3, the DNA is TGTGCCAGCAGCTTAGCCCGAGGACTAGGCCGCTACAATGAGCAGTTCTTC. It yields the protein CASSLARGLGRYNEQFF. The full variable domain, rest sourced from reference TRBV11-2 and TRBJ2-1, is EAGVAQSPRYKIIEKRQSVAFWCNPISGHATLYWYQQILGQGPKLLIQFQNNGVVDDSQLPKDRFSAERLKGVDSTLKIQPAKLEDSAVYLCASSLARGLGRYNEQFFGPGTRLTVL.

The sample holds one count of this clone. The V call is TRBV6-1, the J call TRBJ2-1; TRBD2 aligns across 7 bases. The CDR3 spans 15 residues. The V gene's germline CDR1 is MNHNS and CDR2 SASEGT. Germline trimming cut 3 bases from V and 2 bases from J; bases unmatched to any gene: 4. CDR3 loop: CASSDPAGAYNEQFF. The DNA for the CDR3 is TGTGCCAGCAGTGATCCCGCGGGGGCCTACAATGAGCAGTTCTTC.

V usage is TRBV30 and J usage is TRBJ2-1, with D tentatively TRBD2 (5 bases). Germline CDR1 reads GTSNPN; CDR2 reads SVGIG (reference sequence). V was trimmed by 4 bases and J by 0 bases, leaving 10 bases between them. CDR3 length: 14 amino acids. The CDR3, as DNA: TGTGCCTGGAAATTTGGGAGCTCCTACAATGAGCAGTTCTTC. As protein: CAWKFGSSYNEQFF.

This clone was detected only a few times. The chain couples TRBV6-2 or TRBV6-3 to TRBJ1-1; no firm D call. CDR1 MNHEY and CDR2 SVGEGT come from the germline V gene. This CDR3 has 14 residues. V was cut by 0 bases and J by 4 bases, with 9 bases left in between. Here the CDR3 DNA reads TGTGCCAGCAGTTACTCGAACAGAGTCACTGAAGCTTTCTTT. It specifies CASSYSNRVTEAFF.

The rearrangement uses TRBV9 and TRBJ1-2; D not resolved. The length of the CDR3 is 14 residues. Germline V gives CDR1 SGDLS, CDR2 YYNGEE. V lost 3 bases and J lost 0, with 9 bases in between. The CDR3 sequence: CASSAGQSNYGYTF. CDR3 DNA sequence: TGTGCCAGCAGCGCGGGTCAGTCTAACTATGGCTACACCTTC.

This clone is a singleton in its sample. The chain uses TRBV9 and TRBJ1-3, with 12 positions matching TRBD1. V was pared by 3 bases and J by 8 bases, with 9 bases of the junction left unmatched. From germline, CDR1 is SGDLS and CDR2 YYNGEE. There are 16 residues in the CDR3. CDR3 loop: CASSAPGQGARDTIYF. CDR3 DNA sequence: TGTGCCAGCAGCGCACCGGGACAGGGGGCGCGGGACACCATATATTTT.